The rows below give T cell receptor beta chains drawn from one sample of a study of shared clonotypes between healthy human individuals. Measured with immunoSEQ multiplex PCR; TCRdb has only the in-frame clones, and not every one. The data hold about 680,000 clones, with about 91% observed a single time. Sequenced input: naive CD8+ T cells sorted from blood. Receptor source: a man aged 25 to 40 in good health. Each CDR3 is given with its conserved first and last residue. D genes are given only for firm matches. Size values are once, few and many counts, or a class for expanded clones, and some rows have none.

CDR3aa: CASSPRTSFATPTLWPSTYEQYF; CDR3nt: TGTGCCAGCAGCCCTAGGACTAGCTTTGCCACTCCGACTTTGTGGCCGTCCACCTACGAGCAGTACTTC; d_gene: TRBD2; abundance: -; v_gene: TRBV14; j_gene: TRBJ2-7
CDR3aa: CASSPRLSYEQYF; CDR3nt: TGTGCCAGCAGCCCCCGGCTCTCCTACGAGCAGTACTTC; d_gene: -; abundance: -; v_gene: TRBV9; j_gene: TRBJ2-7
CDR3aa: CASSHIGTSGSYEQYF; CDR3nt: TGTGCCAGCAGTCATATCGGGACTAGCGGCTCCTACGAGCAGTACTTC; d_gene: TRBD2; abundance: -; v_gene: TRBV27; j_gene: TRBJ2-7
CDR3aa: CASSFRGTSTDTQYF; CDR3nt: TGTGCCAGCAGCTTCAGGGGGACTTCCACAGATACGCAGTATTTT; d_gene: -; abundance: -; v_gene: TRBV11-2; j_gene: TRBJ2-3
CDR3aa: CASSYGPNEQFF; CDR3nt: TGTGCCAGCAGCTACGGTCCAAATGAGCAGTTCTTC; d_gene: -; abundance: -; v_gene: TRBV9; j_gene: TRBJ2-1
CDR3aa: CSVESQNYEQYF; CDR3nt: TGCAGCGTTGAGAGCCAGAACTACGAGCAGTACTTC; d_gene: -; abundance: -; v_gene: TRBV29-1; j_gene: TRBJ2-7
CDR3aa: CASKKLAGGPLEEQFF; CDR3nt: TGTGCCAGCAAGAAACTAGCGGGAGGCCCCTTGGAGGAGCAGTTCTTC; d_gene: TRBD2; abundance: -; v_gene: TRBV6-6; j_gene: TRBJ2-1
CDR3aa: CASSQDRTEYEQYF; CDR3nt: TGCGCCAGCAGCCAAGATCGGACAGAGTACGAGCAGTACTTC; d_gene: -; abundance: -; v_gene: TRBV4-1; j_gene: TRBJ2-7
CDR3aa: CASSFDNAREKLFF; CDR3nt: TGTGCCAGCAGCTTCGACAATGCGAGGGAAAAACTGTTTTTT; d_gene: -; abundance: -; v_gene: TRBV7-9; j_gene: TRBJ1-4
CDR3aa: CASSFFGEGGELFF; CDR3nt: TGTGCCAGCAGTTTTTTCGGGGAGGGCGGGGAGCTGTTTTTT; d_gene: TRBD2; abundance: -; v_gene: TRBV28; j_gene: TRBJ2-2
CDR3aa: CASSLGGVWQYF; CDR3nt: TGTGCCAGCAGCTTGGGCGGGGTCTGGCAGTACTTC; d_gene: -; abundance: -; v_gene: TRBV5-4; j_gene: TRBJ2-7
CDR3aa: CASSLSRGYEQYF; CDR3nt: TGTGCCAGCAGTTTATCCAGGGGTTACGAGCAGTACTTC; d_gene: -; abundance: -; v_gene: TRBV27; j_gene: TRBJ2-7
CDR3aa: CASMSPYEQYF; CDR3nt: TGTGCCAGCATGTCTCCCTACGAGCAGTACTTC; d_gene: -; abundance: -; v_gene: TRBV27; j_gene: TRBJ2-7
CDR3aa: CASSLGPVTDTQYF; CDR3nt: TGTGCCAGCAGTCTCGGTCCAGTCACAGATACGCAGTATTTT; d_gene: -; abundance: -; v_gene: TRBV27; j_gene: TRBJ2-3
CDR3aa: CSVEVFLGTGGYNEQFF; CDR3nt: TGCAGCGTTGAAGTCTTCCTTGGGACAGGCGGCTACAATGAGCAGTTCTTC; d_gene: TRBD1; abundance: -; v_gene: TRBV29-1; j_gene: TRBJ2-1
CDR3aa: CASSSYNEQFF; CDR3nt: TGTGCCAGCAGCTCGTACAATGAGCAGTTCTTC; d_gene: -; abundance: -; v_gene: TRBV28; j_gene: TRBJ2-1
CDR3aa: CASSMVFANEKLFF; CDR3nt: TGTGCCAGTAGTATGGTGTTTGCTAATGAAAAACTGTTTTTT; d_gene: -; abundance: -; v_gene: TRBV19; j_gene: TRBJ1-4
CDR3aa: CAWSKMGPTYEQYF; CDR3nt: TGTGCCTGGAGTAAGATGGGGCCGACCTACGAGCAGTACTTC; d_gene: -; abundance: few; v_gene: TRBV30; j_gene: TRBJ2-7
CDR3aa: CASSQGTGGAFDEQYF; CDR3nt: TGTGCCAGCAGCCAGGGGACAGGGGGCGCGTTCGACGAGCAGTACTTC; d_gene: TRBD1; abundance: -; v_gene: TRBV14; j_gene: TRBJ2-7
CDR3aa: CASSQAGGSYNEQFF; CDR3nt: TGCGCCAGCAGCCAAGCCGGGGGGTCCTACAATGAGCAGTTCTTC; d_gene: TRBD2; abundance: -; v_gene: TRBV4-1; j_gene: TRBJ2-1
CDR3aa: CASSDPRVGASEGQPQHF; CDR3nt: TGTGCCAGCAGTGACCCCAGGGTCGGGGCCTCAGAAGGTCAGCCCCAGCATTTT; d_gene: -; abundance: -; v_gene: TRBV2; j_gene: TRBJ1-5
CDR3aa: CASSYDSNTGELFF; CDR3nt: TGTGCCAGCAGCTACGATTCGAACACCGGGGAGCTGTTTTTT; d_gene: -; abundance: -; v_gene: TRBV5-8; j_gene: TRBJ2-2
CDR3aa: CASPPVGQFFNYGYTF; CDR3nt: TGTGCCAGCCCCCCTGTGGGACAGTTCTTTAACTATGGCTACACCTTC; d_gene: TRBD1; abundance: -; v_gene: TRBV2; j_gene: TRBJ1-2
CDR3aa: CASSLDTSYEQYF; CDR3nt: TGTGCCAGCAGCTTGGACACCTCCTACGAGCAGTACTTC; d_gene: -; abundance: -; v_gene: TRBV7-6; j_gene: TRBJ2-7
CDR3aa: CASSSTPNEQFF; CDR3nt: TGTGCCAGCAGCTCAACTCCCAATGAGCAGTTCTTC; d_gene: -; abundance: -; v_gene: TRBV7-3; j_gene: TRBJ2-1
CDR3aa: CASSYSRGESNTIYF; CDR3nt: TGTGCCAGCAGTTACTCACGCGGCGAGTCAAACACCATATATTTT; d_gene: -; abundance: -; v_gene: TRBV6-6; j_gene: TRBJ1-3
CDR3aa: CASSEADWRAGYEQYF; CDR3nt: TGTGCCAGCAGTGAAGCCGACTGGAGGGCTGGATACGAGCAGTACTTC; d_gene: -; abundance: -; v_gene: TRBV6-1; j_gene: TRBJ2-7
CDR3aa: CASSLDRDGYYGYTF; CDR3nt: TGTGCCAGCAGCTTGGACCGGGACGGATACTATGGCTACACCTTC; d_gene: -; abundance: -; v_gene: TRBV7-6; j_gene: TRBJ1-2
CDR3aa: CASSLLWDEQYF; CDR3nt: TGTGCCAGCAGCTTATTATGGGACGAGCAGTACTTC; d_gene: -; abundance: -; v_gene: TRBV7-9; j_gene: TRBJ2-7
CDR3aa: CASSFSGTGFSEQYF; CDR3nt: TGTGCCAGCAGTTTTTCCGGGACAGGGTTTAGCGAGCAGTACTTC; d_gene: TRBD1; abundance: -; v_gene: TRBV6-5; j_gene: TRBJ2-7
CDR3aa: CASSVDGYGGELFF; CDR3nt: TGTGCCAGCAGCGTAGACGGGTACGGCGGGGAGCTGTTTTTT; d_gene: -; abundance: -; v_gene: TRBV9; j_gene: TRBJ2-2
CDR3aa: CASSFGTLYEQYF; CDR3nt: TGTGCCAGCAGCTTCGGCACTCTCTACGAGCAGTACTTC; d_gene: -; abundance: -; v_gene: TRBV11-2; j_gene: TRBJ2-7
CDR3aa: CASSRFPGLAEFSYEQYF; CDR3nt: TGTGCCAGCAGTCGATTCCCGGGACTAGCGGAGTTCTCCTACGAGCAGTACTTC; d_gene: TRBD2; abundance: -; v_gene: TRBV7-8; j_gene: TRBJ2-7
CDR3aa: CASSRTTLAGVTDTQYF; CDR3nt: TGTGCCAGCAGCCGTACCACACTAGCGGGAGTCACAGATACGCAGTATTTT; d_gene: TRBD2; abundance: many; v_gene: TRBV5-4; j_gene: TRBJ2-3
CDR3aa: CASSFGAGEQYF; CDR3nt: TGTGCCAGCAGCTTCGGGGCAGGAGAGCAGTACTTC; d_gene: -; abundance: -; v_gene: TRBV11-2; j_gene: TRBJ2-7
CDR3aa: CASSSRFAEQYF; CDR3nt: TGTGCCAGCAGCTCCCGCTTTGCGGAGCAGTACTTC; d_gene: -; abundance: -; v_gene: TRBV7-2; j_gene: TRBJ2-7
CDR3aa: CASSLGTGGEDTQYF; CDR3nt: TGTGCTAGCAGCCTAGGGACAGGGGGTGAAGATACGCAGTATTTT; d_gene: TRBD1; abundance: -; v_gene: TRBV7-7; j_gene: TRBJ2-3
CDR3aa: CASSQEQGVRDEQFF; CDR3nt: TGCGCCAGCAGCCAAGAACAGGGAGTAAGGGATGAGCAGTTCTTC; d_gene: -; abundance: -; v_gene: TRBV4-1; j_gene: TRBJ2-1
CDR3aa: CASSIEIFSGASNEQFF; CDR3nt: TGTGCCAGTAGTATAGAGATTTTTAGCGGGGCATCGAATGAGCAGTTCTTC; d_gene: TRBD2; abundance: -; v_gene: TRBV19; j_gene: TRBJ2-1
CDR3aa: CASSQTLTEAFF; CDR3nt: TGTGCCAGCAGCCAAACCCTGACTGAAGCTTTCTTT; d_gene: -; abundance: -; v_gene: TRBV6-1; j_gene: TRBJ1-1
CDR3aa: CASSAGAYEQYF; CDR3nt: TGTGCCAGCTCCGCGGGAGCCTACGAGCAGTACTTC; d_gene: TRBD2; abundance: -; v_gene: TRBV7-9; j_gene: TRBJ2-7
CDR3aa: CASSLRTGTYEQYF; CDR3nt: TGTGCCAGCAGCTTAAGGACAGGCACCTACGAGCAGTACTTC; d_gene: TRBD1; abundance: -; v_gene: TRBV11-1; j_gene: TRBJ2-7
CDR3aa: CASTTRGLGYGYTF; CDR3nt: TGCGCCAGCACTACTCGAGGGCTCGGCTATGGCTACACCTTC; d_gene: -; abundance: -; v_gene: TRBV4-1; j_gene: TRBJ1-2
CDR3aa: CARSSKPDRGRSYNEQFF; CDR3nt: TGTGCCAGAAGCTCGAAACCTGACAGGGGAAGATCCTACAATGAGCAGTTCTTC; d_gene: TRBD1; abundance: -; v_gene: TRBV5-3; j_gene: TRBJ2-1
CDR3aa: CSVDPLGNTEAFF; CDR3nt: TGCAGCGTTGATCCGCTCGGGAACACTGAAGCTTTCTTT; d_gene: -; abundance: once; v_gene: TRBV29-1; j_gene: TRBJ1-1
CDR3aa: CATSYRAGVHEQYF; CDR3nt: TGTGCCACCAGTTATAGGGCGGGAGTCCACGAGCAGTACTTC; d_gene: TRBD2; abundance: -; v_gene: TRBV15; j_gene: TRBJ2-7
CDR3aa: CASSSADIGSSLYEQYF; CDR3nt: TGTGCCAGCAGTTCCGCGGACATTGGTAGCTCACTCTACGAGCAGTACTTC; d_gene: -; abundance: -; v_gene: TRBV28; j_gene: TRBJ2-7